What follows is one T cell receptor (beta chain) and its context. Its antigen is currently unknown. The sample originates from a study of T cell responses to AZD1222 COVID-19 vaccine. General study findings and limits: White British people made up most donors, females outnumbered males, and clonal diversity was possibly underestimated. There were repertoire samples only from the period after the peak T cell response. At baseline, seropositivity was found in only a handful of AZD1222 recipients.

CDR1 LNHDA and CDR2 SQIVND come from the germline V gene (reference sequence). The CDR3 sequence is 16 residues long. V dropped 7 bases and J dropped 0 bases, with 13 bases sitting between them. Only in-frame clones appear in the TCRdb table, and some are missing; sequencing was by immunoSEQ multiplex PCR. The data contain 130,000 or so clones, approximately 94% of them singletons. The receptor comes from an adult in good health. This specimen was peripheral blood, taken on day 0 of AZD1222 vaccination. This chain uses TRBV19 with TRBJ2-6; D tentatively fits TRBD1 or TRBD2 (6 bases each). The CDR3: CASTPKGGSGANVLTF. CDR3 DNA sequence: TGTGCCAGTACCCCAAAGGGGGGCTCTGGGGCCAACGTCCTGACTTTC.